These 3 T cell receptor beta chains share one sample of origin, sequenced in a study of T cell responses to AZD1222 COVID-19 vaccine. Generated by immunoSEQ multiplex PCR, the TCRdb table keeps only in-frame clones and is missing some. The top ten clones hold roughly 9.9% of a sample with more than 90,000 clones, 84% of them seen once. Sequenced material: peripheral blood, taken on day 0 of AZD1222 vaccination. All receptors derive from an adult in good health.

V usage is TRBV7-2 and J usage is TRBJ2-7; tentatively, D is TRBD2 (5 bases). The germline CDR1 and CDR2 sequences are SGHTA and FQGNSA. The CDR3 totals 14 residues. V was pared by 3 bases and J by 3 bases, with 12 bases between. The CDR3 loop is CASSFEGALYEQYF. CDR3 nucleotide sequence: TGTGCCAGCAGCTTTGAGGGAGCCCTCTACGAGCAGTACTTC.

This chain uses TRBV27 with TRBJ1-1, with D perhaps matching TRBD1 (5 bases). Trimming pared 0 bases from V and 1 base from J, leaving 9 bases between. This CDR3 spans 15 amino acids. The germline CDR1 and CDR2 sequences are MNHEY and SMNVEV (reference sequence). The DNA of the CDR3 is TGTGCCAGCAGTTTATCCTCTACAGGGAACACTGAAGCTTTCTTT. Translating gives CASSLSSTGNTEAFF.

V usage is TRBV12-5 and J usage is TRBJ1-2; D ambiguous. Germline V gene sequence: CDR1 LGHNT, CDR2 FRNRAP. The V and J ends lost 2 bases and 7 bases respectively, with 8 bases between them. This CDR3 has 12 residues. The CDR3 DNA reads TGTGCTAGTGGTTTGTCCTCCGGTGGCTACACCTTC. Translating it yields CASGLSSGGYTF.